This T cell receptor beta chain was recovered during a study of neurological immune-mediated disorders. This clonotype was recorded at least ten times. Its cognate antigen is unknown. Trimming removed 3 bases from V and 1 base from J, with 9 bases in between. CDR3 length: 14 amino acids. Germline CDR1 is MNHNY and CDR2 is SVGAGI (reference sequence). Whole-study results and caveats: The most TCR clonal expansion was seen in HTLV-1-associated myelopathy, and the least was seen in multiple sclerosis, which fell below healthy controls.

TCRdb re-called the 5' RACE reads through MiXCR, storing one row per CDR3 protein. The sample lists fewer than 65,000 distinct CDR3 sequences, over 9% occurring once. A total of 2 million PBMCs stored at -80 degrees C provided the unsorted libraries. The sequence was obtained from a man between 65 and 85 years old with HTLV-1-associated myelopathy (HAM/TSP). V gene TRBV6-6 combines with J gene TRBJ2-5; maybe TRBD2 (6 bases). The sequencing sample was made of PBMCs. In DNA, the CDR3 is TGTGCCAGCAGTTATGGCGGGGCCCAAGAGACCCAGTACTTC. It encodes CASSYGGAQETQYF.